This entry features one TCR beta chain sequence. Original processing notes: Amplified reference gene primers provided the basis for estimating nucleated cell counts. Clones were read by immunoSEQ multiplex PCR, and TCRdb kept only the in-frame ones, dropping some. V, J and clone size are those of that table, while D and trimming were read from the DNA. The sample has tens of thousands of clones, around 77% seen once. V lost 6 bases and J lost 4; bases outside the gene matches: 8. CDR3 size: 15 residues. CDR1 LNHDA and CDR2 SQIVND come from the germline V gene (reference sequence). These data belong to a study of blood T cell repertoires in COVID-19. Overall study: COVID-19 samples from acute and convalescent phases originated in the United States, Italy and Spain. T cells, B-cell-depleted T cells, or PBMCs supplied cDNA or gDNA.

The chain recombines TRBV19 with TRBJ1-3; 8 bases are shared with TRBD1. Sequenced: peripheral blood. The TCR comes from a woman in her seventies with active or convalescent COVID-19. CDR3 nucleotide sequence: TGTGCCAGTAGAGCCGACAGGGGCAAAGGAAACACCATATATTTT. Its translation is CASRADRGKGNTIYF.